This entry lists 20 T cell receptor beta chains sequenced from one sample in a study of beta chain features in type 1 diabetes. Every isolated RNA sample was fully reverse transcribed, so sequencing captured expressed TCRB transcripts. The repertoire was sequenced with immunoSEQ multiplex PCR; TCRdb's copy has only in-frame clones and lacks some. The table has more than 140,000 clones, less than 10% seen once. Sample: central memory CD4+ T cells from blood. These receptors were collected from a middle-aged woman in good health.

DNA for the CDR3: TGTGCCAGCAGTTTTATCACAGGGGGTAATTCACCCCTCCACTTT. This sequence encodes CASSFITGGNSPLHF. The chain is built from TRBV27 and TRBJ1-6, with 8 bases matching TRBD1. The junction had 4 bases not matched to a gene; V was cut back by 3 bases and J by 6 bases. The CDR3 has 15 residues. Per germline, CDR1 MNHEY and CDR2 SMNVEV (reference sequence).

The rearrangement uses TRBV6-1 and TRBJ1-2; D uncertain. The CDR3 is 15 amino acids. Germline V gene lookup returns CDR1 MNHNS and CDR2 SASEGT. V lost 2 bases and J 7 bases, leaving 17 bases between the germline ends. The CDR3 spells CASSEQRSQLGGYTF. DNA for the CDR3: TGTGCCAGCAGTGAACAGCGTTCCCAGTTAGGTGGCTACACCTTC.

This sequence joins TRBV10-3 and TRBJ2-7; 7 bases agree with TRBD2. Germline V gives CDR1 ENHRY, CDR2 SYGVKD. The V gene end was trimmed by 6 bases and the J gene end by 3 bases; junction bases not matched to a gene: 11. This CDR3 contains 15 residues. CDR3 coding DNA: TGTGCCATCAGGGGGCTTGGGGGGGGGAACTACGAGCAGTACTTC. This gives the protein CAIRGLGGGNYEQYF.

This chain joins TRBV19 and TRBJ2-3; 7 nucleotides agree with TRBD1. V lost 6 bases to trimming and J lost 1 base; unmatched junction nucleotides: 7. CDR3 length: 15 residues. The germline V gene has CDR1 LNHDA and CDR2 SQIVND (reference sequence). CDR3 sequence (DNA): TGTGCCAGTAGGGTCGGAACAGGGGGCACAGATACGCAGTATTTT. It specifies CASRVGTGGTDTQYF.

The V call is TRBV7-9, the J call TRBJ2-5, with 9 bases fitting TRBD2. The J segment lost 1 base and the V segment lost 5 bases, leaving 5 bases of the junction unmatched. The CDR3 consists of 15 residues. Germline V gene data show CDR1 as SEHNR and CDR2 as FQNEAQ (reference sequence). In DNA, the CDR3 is TGTGCCAGCAGCACTCGAGCGGGGGGCCAAGAGACCCAGTACTTC. It encodes CASSTRAGGQETQYF. Complete variable domain (other parts from reference TRBV7-9 and TRBJ2-5): DTGVSQNPRHKITKRGQNVTFRCDPISEHNRLYWYRQTLGQGPEFLTYFQNEAQLEKSRLLSDRFSAERPKGSFSTLEIQRTEQGDSAMYLCASSTRAGGQETQYFGPGTRLLVL.

In this sample, this clone turned up a few times. The J gene is TRBJ2-3, the V gene TRBV10-1; the D is unclear. Trimming removed 4 bases from V and 2 bases from J, with 7 bases in between. In germline, CDR1 is WNHNN, CDR2 SYGVQD (reference sequence). The CDR3 is 13 residues long. Written as DNA, the CDR3 is TGCGCCAGCAGTGGCCCTACCACAGATACGCAGTATTTT. Its protein is CASSGPTTDTQYF.

This clone appeared a few times. The chain joins TRBV11-1 to TRBJ2-7; perhaps TRBD2 as D (6 bases). This CDR3 is 16 amino acids long. Trimming removed 1 base from V and 2 bases from J, with 15 bases in between. CDR1 is SGHAT, CDR2 FQDESV, per germline (reference sequence). CDR3: CASSLVGGVSAYEQYF. The CDR3 DNA reads TGTGCCAGCAGCTTAGTCGGCGGGGTTTCGGCCTACGAGCAGTACTTC.

This clone was seen more than once but under ten times. The chain combines TRBV11-2 with TRBJ2-2; a weak D match, TRBD1 (5 bases). This CDR3 spans 15 amino acids. Germline V gives CDR1 SGHAT, CDR2 FQNNGV. V was shortened by 5 bases and J by 4 bases, with 14 bases between the two germline ends. The CDR3 is CASSPTQGLTGELFF. As DNA, the CDR3 is TGTGCCAGCAGCCCGACGCAGGGTCTCACCGGGGAGCTGTTTTTT.

The chain couples TRBV4-3 to TRBJ2-3, with 11 bases that match TRBD2. The CDR3 is 17 amino acids. Trimming removed 3 bases from V and 1 base from J; junction bases left unmatched: 6. Germline V CDR1 and CDR2: LGHNA, YSLEER. This chain's CDR3 is CASSQATSGGGTDTQYF. CDR3 bases: TGCGCCAGCAGCCAGGCTACTAGCGGGGGTGGCACAGATACGCAGTATTTT.

This rearrangement joins TRBV11-2 to TRBJ2-6; D gene uncertain. Between the trimmed V and J ends, which lost 5 bases and 4 bases, there was a span of 6 bases. From germline, CDR1 is SGHAT and CDR2 FQNNGV. CDR3 length equals 13 residues. This CDR3 is CASSPSGANVLTF. The CDR3 DNA is TGTGCCAGCAGCCCCTCGGGGGCCAACGTCCTGACTTTC.

This clone occurred a few times. The J gene is TRBJ2-5, the V gene TRBV19; D possibly corresponds to TRBD1 (5 bases). The germline V gene encodes CDR1 LNHDA and CDR2 SQIVND (reference sequence). The CDR3 spans 14 residues. V was trimmed by 5 bases and J by 4 bases, leaving 14 bases between them. This CDR3 reads CASSGAPRGETQYF. In nucleotides, the CDR3 is TGTGCCAGTAGTGGGGCACCCCGAGGAGAGACCCAGTACTTC.

This clone was found a few times. The chain recombines TRBV5-1 with TRBJ2-5; 8 nucleotides align to TRBD2. The CDR3 has 16 amino acids. Germline values: CDR1 SGHRS, CDR2 YFSETQ. Losses at the gene ends were 4 bases for V and 5 bases for J; bases not matched to a gene: 13. The DNA for the CDR3 is TGCGCCAGCAGCGCCAGTAGCGGGGTCATCGGGGAGACCCAGTACTTC. Residues: CASSASSGVIGETQYF.

This chain uses TRBV5-6 with TRBJ1-2; possible D gene TRBD1, 5 bases. Trimming pared 7 bases from V and 6 bases from J, leaving 16 bases between. Germline V lookup: CDR1 SGHDT, CDR2 YYEEEE. The CDR3 has 13 residues. In nucleotides, the CDR3 is TGTGCCAGCGGGAGGGACCGCCGGCATGGCTACACCTTC. Encoded protein: CASGRDRRHGYTF.

The gene calls are TRBV9 and TRBJ1-1; no reliable D call. The CDR3 extends over 15 amino acids. CDR1 is SGDLS and CDR2 is YYNGEE in the germline V gene. V was shortened by 0 bases and J by 5 bases, with 14 bases between the two germline ends. CDR3: CASSVGSRSGTEAFF. The CDR3 nucleotides read TGTGCCAGCAGCGTAGGGTCCCGGTCGGGTACTGAAGCTTTCTTT. Combining the CDR3 with reference TRBV9 and TRBJ1-1 gives the whole variable domain DSGVTQTPKHLITATGQRVTLRCSPRSGDLSVYWYQQSLDQGLQFLIQYYNGEERAKGNILERFSAQQFPDLHSELNLSSLELGDSALYFCASSVGSRSGTEAFFGQGTRLTVV.

This chain links TRBV18 with TRBJ1-2; D is uncertain. V dropped 1 base and J dropped 7 bases, with 13 bases sitting between them. The germline CDR1 and CDR2 sequences are KGHSH and LQKENI. This CDR3 has 14 residues. CDR3 in DNA: TGTGCCAGCTCACCACAAATCGGGGAAGCTGGCTACACCTTC. This codes for CASSPQIGEAGYTF.

This clone was observed a handful of times. The chain combines TRBV6-6 with TRBJ1-5, with D uncertain. The V end was cut by 7 bases, the J end by 0 bases, with 10 bases between. The CDR3 contains 14 residues. Germline lookup yields CDR1 MNHNY and CDR2 SVGAGI (reference sequence). The CDR3 nucleotides are TGTGCCAGCAAATACAGAGATAGCAATCAGCCCCAGCATTTT. Translated, it gives CASKYRDSNQPQHF.

The chain uses TRBV4-2 and TRBJ1-5, with 9 bases fitting TRBD1. V was pared by 4 bases and J by 5 bases, with 15 bases of the junction left unmatched. The length of the CDR3 is 18 residues. In germline, CDR1 is LGHNA, CDR2 YNFKEQ. CDR3 region: CASSPWDRVALGDQPQHF. Written as DNA, the CDR3 is TGTGCCAGCAGCCCCTGGGACAGGGTAGCGCTTGGTGATCAGCCCCAGCATTTT.

This clone was seen more than once but under ten times. The chain uses TRBV5-1 and TRBJ2-7; perhaps TRBD1 as D (6 bases). V lost 3 bases, J lost 3 bases, and 13 bases lay in between. Germline V gene lookup returns CDR1 SGHRS and CDR2 YFSETQ. CDR3 length: 14 residues. CDR3 residues: CASSSQGLGYEQYF. In DNA, the CDR3 is TGCGCCAGCAGCTCACAGGGCTTAGGCTACGAGCAGTACTTC. Full variable domain (outside the CDR3, taken from reference TRBV5-1 and TRBJ2-7): KAGVTQTPRYLIKTRGQQVTLSCSPISGHRSVSWYQQTPGQGLQFLFEYFSETQRNKGNFPGRFSGRQFSNSRSEMNVSTLELGDSALYLCASSSQGLGYEQYFGPGTRLTVT.

This clone was counted only a few times. The gene calls are TRBV2 and TRBJ2-2; D remains ambiguous. Trimming cost V 3 bases and J 4 bases, with 6 bases left between them. From germline, CDR1 is SNHLY and CDR2 FYNNEI. This CDR3 region has 13 residues. This CDR3 is CASSELVTGELFF. CDR3 in DNA: TGTGCCAGCAGTGAGTTAGTCACCGGGGAGCTGTTTTTT. The entire variable domain, with the rest obtained from reference TRBV2 and TRBJ2-2, is as follows: EPEVTQTPSHQVTQMGQEVILRCVPISNHLYFYWYRQILGQKVEFLVSFYNNEISEKSEIFDDQFSVERPDGSNFTLKIRSTKLEDSAMYFCASSELVTGELFFGEGSRLTVL.

This clone was detected a few times. Here the CDR3 reads CSVADNSGNTIYF. The CDR3 nucleotides are TGCAGCGTTGCAGATAACTCTGGAAACACCATATATTTT. This chain joins TRBV29-1 and TRBJ1-3; D call uncertain. This CDR3 region has 13 residues. Between the trimmed V and J ends, which lost 4 bases and 0 bases, there was a span of 7 bases. From germline, CDR1 is SQVTM and CDR2 ANQGSEA.